What follows are 8 T cell receptor beta chains derived from one specimen sequenced in a study of cytomegalovirus exposure and HLA in healthy donors. The assay was immunoSEQ multiplex PCR, and TCRdb's table has in-frame clones only and misses some. The table lists about 140,000 clones, roughly 86% of them singletons. Material: PBMCs. All receptors come from a woman in her thirties in good health and CMV-seronegative.

This clone has just a few counts. The rearrangement joins TRBV5-1 to TRBJ1-6; possible D gene TRBD1, 5 bases. This CDR3 is 17 amino acids long. Trimming took off 4 bases at V and 2 bases at J, with 16 bases between the two ends. Germline values: CDR1 SGHRS, CDR2 YFSETQ. CDR3 sequence: CASSPEPQGAYNSPLHF. The CDR3 coding sequence is TGCGCCAGCAGCCCGGAACCCCAGGGTGCCTATAATTCACCCCTCCACTTT.

The chain uses TRBV6-5 and TRBJ2-5; D might be TRBD1 (6 bases). The CDR3 extends over 15 amino acids. Germline CDR1 and CDR2: MNHEY and SVGAGI. Trimming removed 0 bases from V and 5 bases from J, with 13 bases in between. The CDR3 region has the DNA TGTGCCAGCAGTTACTCGATTCAGGGGTCCGAGACCCAGTACTTC. It codes for CASSYSIQGSETQYF.

The V gene is TRBV6-1, the J gene TRBJ2-7; no firm D call. Trimming shortened V by 3 bases and J by 3 bases, and 15 bases separated the two germline ends. In germline, CDR1 is MNHNS, CDR2 SASEGT. The CDR3 sequence is 15 residues long. CDR3 DNA: TGTGCCAGCAGTGAGCTCGCCAGGAATAACTACGAGCAGTACTTC. Its translation is CASSELARNNYEQYF.

J is TRBJ2-4 and V is TRBV20-1; the D is unclear. CDR1 DFQATT and CDR2 SNEGSKA come from the germline V gene (reference sequence). The CDR3 is made up of 11 amino acids. Trimming took 3 bases from V and 11 from J, leaving 11 bases between them. For the CDR3, the DNA is TGCAGTGCTAGGGGTGAGGCCCTTCAGTACTTC. This encodes CSARGEALQYF.

This clone was picked up many times. The chain carries TRBV18 and TRBJ1-1; 8 nucleotides align to TRBD1. Germline assignment: CDR1 KGHSH and CDR2 LQKENI. This CDR3 is 15 amino acids long. J lost 4 bases, V lost 5 bases, and 9 bases had no gene match. The CDR3 loop reads CASSTAGGAGTEAFF. The CDR3 DNA reads TGTGCCAGCTCAACAGCAGGGGGCGCGGGCACTGAAGCTTTCTTT.

The chain links TRBV4-1 to TRBJ1-2; 8 bases fit TRBD1. From germline, CDR1 is MGHRA and CDR2 YSYEKL. With V trimmed by 2 bases and J by 5 bases, 13 bases remained unmatched. This CDR3 comprises 17 residues. DNA for the CDR3: TGCGCCAGCAGCCAAAACCTAGGGACAGGTATTAAGTATGGCTACACCTTC. It codes for CASSQNLGTGIKYGYTF.

The chain recombines TRBV25-1 with TRBJ2-3; 10 positions match TRBD1. CDR3 length: 17 amino acids. Germline values: CDR1 MGHDK, CDR2 SYGVNS. The ends lost 5 bases at V and 1 base at J; junction bases unmatched: 9. The CDR3 region has the DNA TGTGCCAGCAGTAAGACGAGGACAGGGGGACGCACAGATACGCAGTATTTT. It translates to CASSKTRTGGRTDTQYF.

The chain links TRBV27 to TRBJ1-2; 8 positions match TRBD1. With V trimmed by 3 bases and J by 4 bases, 4 bases remained unmatched. Germline V lookup: CDR1 MNHEY, CDR2 SMNVEV (reference sequence). The CDR3 covers 14 residues. For the CDR3, the DNA is TGTGCCAGCAGTTTTCAGGGGGCCAGCTATGGCTACACCTTC. Protein product: CASSFQGASYGYTF.